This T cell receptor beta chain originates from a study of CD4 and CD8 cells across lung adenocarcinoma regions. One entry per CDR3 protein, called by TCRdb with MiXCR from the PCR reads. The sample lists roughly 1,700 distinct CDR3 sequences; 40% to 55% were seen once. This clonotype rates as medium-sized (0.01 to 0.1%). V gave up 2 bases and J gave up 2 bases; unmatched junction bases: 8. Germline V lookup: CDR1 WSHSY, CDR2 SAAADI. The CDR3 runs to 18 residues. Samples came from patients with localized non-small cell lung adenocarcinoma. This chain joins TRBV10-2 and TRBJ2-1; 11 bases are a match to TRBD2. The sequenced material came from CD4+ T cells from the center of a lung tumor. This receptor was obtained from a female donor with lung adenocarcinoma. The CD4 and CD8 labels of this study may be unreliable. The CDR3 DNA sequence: TGCGCCAGCAGTGAGGACGGACTAGCGGGTGTAACCTACAATGAGCAGTTCTTC. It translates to CASSEDGLAGVTYNEQFF.